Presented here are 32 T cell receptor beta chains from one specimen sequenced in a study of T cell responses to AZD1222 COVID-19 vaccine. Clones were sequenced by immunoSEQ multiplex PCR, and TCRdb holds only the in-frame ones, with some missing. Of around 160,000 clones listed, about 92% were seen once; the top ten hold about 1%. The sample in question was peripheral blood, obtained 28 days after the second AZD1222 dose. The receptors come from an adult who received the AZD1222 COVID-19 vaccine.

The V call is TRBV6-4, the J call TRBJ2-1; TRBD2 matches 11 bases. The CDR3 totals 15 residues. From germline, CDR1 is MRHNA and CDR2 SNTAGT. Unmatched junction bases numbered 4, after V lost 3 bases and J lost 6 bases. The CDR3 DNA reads TGTGCCAGCAGTGAGAGTAGCGGGGGGGCCAATGAGCAGTTCTTC. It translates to CASSESSGGANEQFF.

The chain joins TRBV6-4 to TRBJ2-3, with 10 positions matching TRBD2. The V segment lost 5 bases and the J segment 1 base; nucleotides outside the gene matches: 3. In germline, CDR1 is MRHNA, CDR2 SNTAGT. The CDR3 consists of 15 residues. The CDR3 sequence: CASSSGTSGTDTQYF. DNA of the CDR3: TGTGCCAGCAGTTCCGGGACTAGCGGCACAGATACGCAGTATTTT.

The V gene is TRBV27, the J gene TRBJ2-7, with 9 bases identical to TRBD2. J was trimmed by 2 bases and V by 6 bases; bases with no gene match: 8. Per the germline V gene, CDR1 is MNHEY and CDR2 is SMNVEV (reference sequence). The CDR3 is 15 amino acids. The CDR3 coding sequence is TGTGCCAGCAGCCCAAGCCCTAGCGGGGCCTACGAGCAGTACTTC. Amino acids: CASSPSPSGAYEQYF.

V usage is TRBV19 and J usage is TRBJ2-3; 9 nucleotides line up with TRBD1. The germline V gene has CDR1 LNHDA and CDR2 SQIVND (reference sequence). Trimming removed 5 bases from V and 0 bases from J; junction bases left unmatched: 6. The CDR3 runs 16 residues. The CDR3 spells CASSLGDRVSTDTQYF. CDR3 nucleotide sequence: TGTGCCAGTAGTCTTGGGGACAGGGTCAGCACAGATACGCAGTATTTT. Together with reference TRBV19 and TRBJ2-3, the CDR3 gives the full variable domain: DGGITQSPKYLFRKEGQNVTLSCEQNLNHDAMYWYRQDPGQGLRLIYYSQIVNDFQKGDIAEGYSVSREKKESFPLTVTSAQKNPTAFYLCASSLGDRVSTDTQYFGPGTRLTVL.

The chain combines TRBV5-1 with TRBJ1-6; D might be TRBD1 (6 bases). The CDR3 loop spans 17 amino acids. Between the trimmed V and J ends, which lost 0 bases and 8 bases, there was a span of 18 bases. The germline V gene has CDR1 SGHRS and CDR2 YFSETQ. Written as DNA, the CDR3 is TGCGCCAGCAGCTTGGAGGGGAGAGGAACAGGGCATTCACCCCTCCACTTT. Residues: CASSLEGRGTGHSPLHF.

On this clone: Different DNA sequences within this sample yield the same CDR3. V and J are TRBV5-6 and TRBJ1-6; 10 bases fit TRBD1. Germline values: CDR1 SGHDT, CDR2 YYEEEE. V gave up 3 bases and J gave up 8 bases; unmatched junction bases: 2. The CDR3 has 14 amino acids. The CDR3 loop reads CASSWDRGDSPLHF. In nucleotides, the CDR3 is TGTGCCAGCAGCTGGGACAGGGGTGATTCACCCCTCCACTTT.

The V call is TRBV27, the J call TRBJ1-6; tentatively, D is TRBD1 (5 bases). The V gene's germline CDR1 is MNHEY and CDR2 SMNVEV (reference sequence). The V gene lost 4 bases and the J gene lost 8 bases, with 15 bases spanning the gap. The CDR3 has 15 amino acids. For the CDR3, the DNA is TGTGCCAGCAGTTGGGGGTCGGGTATGGATTCACCCCTCCACTTT. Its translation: CASSWGSGMDSPLHF.

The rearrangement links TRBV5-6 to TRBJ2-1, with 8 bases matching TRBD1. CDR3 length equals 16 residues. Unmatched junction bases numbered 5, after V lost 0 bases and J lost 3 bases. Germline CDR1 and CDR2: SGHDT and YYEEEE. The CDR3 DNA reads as TGTGCCAGCAGCTTGGCCCCGGGACAGGACTACAATGAGCAGTTCTTC. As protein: CASSLAPGQDYNEQFF.

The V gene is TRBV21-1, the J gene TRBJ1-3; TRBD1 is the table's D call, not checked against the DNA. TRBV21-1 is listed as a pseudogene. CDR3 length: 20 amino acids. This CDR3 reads CASRHPPGQGALTSGNTIYF. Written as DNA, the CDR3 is TGTGCCAGCAGGCATCCTCCGGGACAGGGGGCTCTTACCTCTGGAAACACCATATATTTT.

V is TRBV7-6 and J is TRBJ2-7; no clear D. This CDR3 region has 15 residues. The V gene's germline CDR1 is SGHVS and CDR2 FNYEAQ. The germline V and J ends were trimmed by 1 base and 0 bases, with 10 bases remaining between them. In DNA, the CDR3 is TGTGCCAGCAGCTTAGGGGTCAGGAGCTCCTACGAGCAGTACTTC. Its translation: CASSLGVRSSYEQYF.

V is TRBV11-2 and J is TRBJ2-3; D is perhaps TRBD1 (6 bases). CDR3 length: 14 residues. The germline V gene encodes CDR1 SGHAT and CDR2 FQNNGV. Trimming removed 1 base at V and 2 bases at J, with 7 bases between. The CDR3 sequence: CASSLGQATDTQYF. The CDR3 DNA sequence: TGTGCCAGCAGCTTAGGACAGGCCACAGATACGCAGTATTTT.

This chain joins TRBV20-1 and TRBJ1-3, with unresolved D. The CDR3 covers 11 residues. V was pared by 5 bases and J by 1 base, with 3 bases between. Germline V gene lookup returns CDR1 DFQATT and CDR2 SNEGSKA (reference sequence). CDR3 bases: TGCAGTGCTTGGTCTGGAAACACCATATATTTT. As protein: CSAWSGNTIYF.

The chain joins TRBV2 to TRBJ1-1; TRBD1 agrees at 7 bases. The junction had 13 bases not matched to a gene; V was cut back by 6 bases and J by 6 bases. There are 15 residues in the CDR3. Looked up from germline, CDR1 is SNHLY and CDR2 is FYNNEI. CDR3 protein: CASRFRGGKDAEAFF. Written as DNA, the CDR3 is TGTGCCAGCAGATTCAGGGGGGGGAAAGACGCTGAAGCTTTCTTT.

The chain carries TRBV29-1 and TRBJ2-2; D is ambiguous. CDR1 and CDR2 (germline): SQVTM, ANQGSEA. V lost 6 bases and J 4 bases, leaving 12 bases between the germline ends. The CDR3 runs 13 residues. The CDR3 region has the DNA TGCAGCGTCATGGTGATAGGCACCGGGGAGCTGTTTTTT. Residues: CSVMVIGTGELFF.

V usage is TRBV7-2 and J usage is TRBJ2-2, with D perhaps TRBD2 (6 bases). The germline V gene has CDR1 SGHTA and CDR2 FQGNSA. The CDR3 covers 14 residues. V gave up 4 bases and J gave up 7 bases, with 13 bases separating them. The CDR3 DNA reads TGTGCCAGCAGCTCGAGACTAGTGTACGGGGAGCTGTTTTTT. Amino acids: CASSSRLVYGELFF.

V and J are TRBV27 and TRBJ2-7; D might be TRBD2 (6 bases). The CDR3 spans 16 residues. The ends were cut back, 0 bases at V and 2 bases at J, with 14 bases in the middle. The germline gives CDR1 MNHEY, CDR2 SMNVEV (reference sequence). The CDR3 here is CASSLSRGTKTYEQYF. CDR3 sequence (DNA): TGTGCCAGCAGTTTATCGCGGGGCACGAAGACCTACGAGCAGTACTTC.

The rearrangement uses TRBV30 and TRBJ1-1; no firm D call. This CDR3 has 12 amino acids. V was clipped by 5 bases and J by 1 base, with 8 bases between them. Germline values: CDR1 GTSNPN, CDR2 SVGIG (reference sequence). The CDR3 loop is CAWSLENTEAFF. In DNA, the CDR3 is TGTGCCTGGTCCCTTGAGAACACTGAAGCTTTCTTT.

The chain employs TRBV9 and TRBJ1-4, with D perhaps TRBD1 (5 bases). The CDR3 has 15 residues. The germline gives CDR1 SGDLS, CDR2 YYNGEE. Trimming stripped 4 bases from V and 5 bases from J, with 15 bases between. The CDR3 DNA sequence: TGTGCCAGCAGCCCCGGGGCCGGGGAAAATGAAAAACTGTTTTTT. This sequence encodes CASSPGAGENEKLFF.

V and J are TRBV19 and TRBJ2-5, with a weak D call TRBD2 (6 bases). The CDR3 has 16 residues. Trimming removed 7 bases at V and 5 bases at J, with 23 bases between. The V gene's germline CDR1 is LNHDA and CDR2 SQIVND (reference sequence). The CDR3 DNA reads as TGTGCCAGTACCCTTTCCTCCGGGACTCTTGGGGAGACCCAGTACTTC. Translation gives CASTLSSGTLGETQYF.

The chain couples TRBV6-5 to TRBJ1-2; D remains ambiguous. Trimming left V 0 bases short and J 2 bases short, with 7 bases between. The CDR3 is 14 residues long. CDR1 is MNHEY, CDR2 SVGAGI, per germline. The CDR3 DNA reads TGTGCCAGCAGTTACTCGAAACAGAACTATGGCTACACCTTC. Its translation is CASSYSKQNYGYTF.

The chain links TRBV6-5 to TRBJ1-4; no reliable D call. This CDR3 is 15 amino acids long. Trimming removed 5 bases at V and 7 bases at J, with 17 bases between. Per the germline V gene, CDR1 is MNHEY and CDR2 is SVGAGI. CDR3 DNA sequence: TGTGCCAGCAGTAGACTTCACCTGGGTGGTGAAAAACTGTTTTTT. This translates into CASSRLHLGGEKLFF.

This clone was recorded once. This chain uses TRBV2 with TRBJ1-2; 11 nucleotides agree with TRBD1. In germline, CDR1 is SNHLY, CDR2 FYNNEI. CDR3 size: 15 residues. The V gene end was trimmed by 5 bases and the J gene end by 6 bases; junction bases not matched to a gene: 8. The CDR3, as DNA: TGTGCCAGCAGTCTCCCGGGACAGGGGGTTGATGGCTACACCTTC. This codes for CASSLPGQGVDGYTF.

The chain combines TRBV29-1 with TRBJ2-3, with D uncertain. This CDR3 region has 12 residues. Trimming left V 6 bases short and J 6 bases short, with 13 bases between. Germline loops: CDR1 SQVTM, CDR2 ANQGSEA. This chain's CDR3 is CSVYGDSDTQYF. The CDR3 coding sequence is TGCAGCGTGTATGGGGATTCTGATACGCAGTATTTT.

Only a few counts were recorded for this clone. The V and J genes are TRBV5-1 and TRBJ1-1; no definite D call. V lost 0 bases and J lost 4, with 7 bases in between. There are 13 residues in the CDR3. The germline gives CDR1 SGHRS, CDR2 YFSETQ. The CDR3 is CASSLESSTEAFF. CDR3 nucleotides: TGCGCCAGCAGCTTGGAAAGTAGCACTGAAGCTTTCTTT. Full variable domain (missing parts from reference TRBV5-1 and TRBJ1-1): KAGVTQTPRYLIKTRGQQVTLSCSPISGHRSVSWYQQTPGQGLQFLFEYFSETQRNKGNFPGRFSGRQFSNSRSEMNVSTLELGDSALYLCASSLESSTEAFFGQGTRLTVV.

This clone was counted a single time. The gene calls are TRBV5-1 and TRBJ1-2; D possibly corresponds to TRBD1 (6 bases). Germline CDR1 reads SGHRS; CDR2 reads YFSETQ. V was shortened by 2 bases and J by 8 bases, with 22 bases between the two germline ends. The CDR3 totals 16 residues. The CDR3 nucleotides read TGCGCCAGCAGCTTTTCGGCCGTTCAGGGGAATAACGGCTACACCTTC. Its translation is CASSFSAVQGNNGYTF.

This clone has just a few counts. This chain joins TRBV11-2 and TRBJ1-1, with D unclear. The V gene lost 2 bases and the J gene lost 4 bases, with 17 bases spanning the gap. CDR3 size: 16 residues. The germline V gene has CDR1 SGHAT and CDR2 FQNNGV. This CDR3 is CASSLTLPGEGTEAFF. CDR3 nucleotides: TGTGCCAGCAGCTTAACTTTACCCGGGGAGGGCACTGAAGCTTTCTTT.

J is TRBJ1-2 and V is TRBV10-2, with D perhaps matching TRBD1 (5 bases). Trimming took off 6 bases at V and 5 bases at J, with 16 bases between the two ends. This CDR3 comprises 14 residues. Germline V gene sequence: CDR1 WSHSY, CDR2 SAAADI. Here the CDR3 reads CASSPGKNHYGYTF. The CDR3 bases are TGCGCCAGCAGCCCAGGGAAGAATCATTATGGCTACACCTTC.

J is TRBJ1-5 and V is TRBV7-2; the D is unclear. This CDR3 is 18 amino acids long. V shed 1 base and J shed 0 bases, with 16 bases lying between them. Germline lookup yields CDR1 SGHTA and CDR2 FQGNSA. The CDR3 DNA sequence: TGTGCCAGCAGCTTAGTAGGCGGCCGAGTTCCTAGCAATCAGCCCCAGCATTTT. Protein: CASSLVGGRVPSNQPQHF.

CDR3 DNA: TGTGCCACCAGCCGGGACAGGGACTATGGCTACACCTTC. Amino acids: CATSRDRDYGYTF. The chain recombines TRBV15 with TRBJ1-2, with 9 positions matching TRBD1. Germline loops: CDR1 LNHNV, CDR2 YYDKDF (reference sequence). The CDR3 covers 13 residues. V was pared by 5 bases and J by 3 bases, with 1 base of the junction left unmatched.

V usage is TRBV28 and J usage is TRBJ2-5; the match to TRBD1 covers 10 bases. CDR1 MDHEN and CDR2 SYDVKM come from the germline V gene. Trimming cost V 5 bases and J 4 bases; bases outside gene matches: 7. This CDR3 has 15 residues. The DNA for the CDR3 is TGTGCCAGCAGTCCCGGGACAGGGGCACGAGAGACCCAGTACTTC. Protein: CASSPGTGARETQYF.

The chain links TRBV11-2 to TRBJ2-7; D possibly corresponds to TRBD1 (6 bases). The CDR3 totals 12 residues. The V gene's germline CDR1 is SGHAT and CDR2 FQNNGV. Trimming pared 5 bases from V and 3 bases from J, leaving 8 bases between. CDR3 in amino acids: CASSPTGYEQYF. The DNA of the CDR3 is TGTGCCAGCAGCCCGACAGGCTACGAGCAGTACTTC.

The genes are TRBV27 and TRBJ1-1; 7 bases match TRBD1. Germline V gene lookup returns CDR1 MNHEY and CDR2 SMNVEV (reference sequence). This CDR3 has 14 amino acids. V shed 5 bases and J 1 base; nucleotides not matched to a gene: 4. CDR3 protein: CASSARGQNTEAFF. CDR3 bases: TGTGCCAGCAGTGCTAGGGGGCAGAACACTGAAGCTTTCTTT.